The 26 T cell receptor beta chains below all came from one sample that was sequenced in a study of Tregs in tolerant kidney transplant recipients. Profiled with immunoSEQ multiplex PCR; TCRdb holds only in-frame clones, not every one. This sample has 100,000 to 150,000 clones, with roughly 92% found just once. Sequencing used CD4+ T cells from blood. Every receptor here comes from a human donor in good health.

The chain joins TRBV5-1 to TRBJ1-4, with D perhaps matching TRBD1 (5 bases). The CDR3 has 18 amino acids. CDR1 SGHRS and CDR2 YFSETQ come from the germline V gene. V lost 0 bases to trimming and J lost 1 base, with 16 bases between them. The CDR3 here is CASSLGVRVYGTNEKLFF. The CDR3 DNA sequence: TGCGCCAGCAGCTTGGGGGTCAGGGTATACGGAACTAATGAAAAACTGTTTTTT.

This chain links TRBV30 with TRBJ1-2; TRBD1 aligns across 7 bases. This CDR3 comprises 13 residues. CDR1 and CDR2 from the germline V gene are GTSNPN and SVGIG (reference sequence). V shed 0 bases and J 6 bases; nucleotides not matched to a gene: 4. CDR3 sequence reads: CAWSVQRGHGYTF. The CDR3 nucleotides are TGTGCCTGGAGTGTACAGAGGGGGCATGGCTACACCTTC.

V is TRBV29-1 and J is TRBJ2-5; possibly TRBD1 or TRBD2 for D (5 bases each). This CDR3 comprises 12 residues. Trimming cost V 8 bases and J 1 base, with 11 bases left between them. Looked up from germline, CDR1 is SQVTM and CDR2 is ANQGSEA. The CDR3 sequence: CSSSGGQETQYF. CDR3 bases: TGCAGCTCGAGTGGGGGCCAAGAGACCCAGTACTTC.

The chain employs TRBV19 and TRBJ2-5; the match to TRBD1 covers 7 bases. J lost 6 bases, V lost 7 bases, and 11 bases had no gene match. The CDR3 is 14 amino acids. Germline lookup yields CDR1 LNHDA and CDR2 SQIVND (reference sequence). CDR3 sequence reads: CASTTTGRVKTQYF. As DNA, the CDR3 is TGTGCCAGTACCACGACAGGGAGAGTGAAGACCCAGTACTTC. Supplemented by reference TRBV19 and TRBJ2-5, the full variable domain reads DGGITQSPKYLFRKEGQNVTLSCEQNLNHDAMYWYRQDPGQGLRLIYYSQIVNDFQKGDIAEGYSVSREKKESFPLTVTSAQKNPTAFYLCASTTTGRVKTQYFGPGTRLLVL.

CDR3 region: CASSYSSGILHF. The CDR3 bases are TGTGCCAGCAGTTACTCTTCAGGGATCCTCCACTTT. The chain is built from TRBV6-6 and TRBJ1-6; D perhaps matches TRBD1 (5 bases). Deletions cut 0 bases from V and 15 bases from J, with 9 bases between. The CDR3 covers 12 residues. The germline V gene encodes CDR1 MNHNY and CDR2 SVGAGI (reference sequence).

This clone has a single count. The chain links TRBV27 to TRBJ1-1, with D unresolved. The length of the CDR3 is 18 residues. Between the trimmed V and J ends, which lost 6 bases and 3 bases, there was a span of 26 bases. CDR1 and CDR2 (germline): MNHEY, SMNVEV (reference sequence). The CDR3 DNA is TGTGCCAGCAGAGTTCTGGTAGATAGCAGGCCTGGCGACACTGAAGCTTTCTTT. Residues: CASRVLVDSRPGDTEAFF.

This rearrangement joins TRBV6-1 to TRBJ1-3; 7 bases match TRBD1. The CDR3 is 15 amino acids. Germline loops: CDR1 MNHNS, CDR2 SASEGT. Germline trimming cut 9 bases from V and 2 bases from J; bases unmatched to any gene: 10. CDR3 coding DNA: TGTGCCAGTGAATTAGACAGGGACGCTGGAAACACCATATATTTT. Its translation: CASELDRDAGNTIYF.

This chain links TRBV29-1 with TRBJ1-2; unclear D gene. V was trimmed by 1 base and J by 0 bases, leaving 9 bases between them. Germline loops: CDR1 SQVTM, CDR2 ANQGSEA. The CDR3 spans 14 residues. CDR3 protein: CSVEGRGANYGYTF. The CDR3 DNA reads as TGCAGCGTTGAAGGTCGGGGAGCTAACTATGGCTACACCTTC.

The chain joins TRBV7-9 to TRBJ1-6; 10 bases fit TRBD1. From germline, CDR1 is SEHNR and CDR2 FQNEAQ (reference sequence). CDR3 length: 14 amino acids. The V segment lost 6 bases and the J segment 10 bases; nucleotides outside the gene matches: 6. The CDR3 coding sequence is TGTGCCAGCAGTTCCGGGACAGGGGCCTCACCCCTCCACTTT. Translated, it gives CASSSGTGASPLHF.

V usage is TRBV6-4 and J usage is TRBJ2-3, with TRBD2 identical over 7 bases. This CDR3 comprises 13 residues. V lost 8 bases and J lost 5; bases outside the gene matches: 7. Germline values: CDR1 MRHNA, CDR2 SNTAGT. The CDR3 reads CASRRGGEDTQYF. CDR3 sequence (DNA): TGTGCCAGCCGTAGGGGAGGGGAAGATACGCAGTATTTT.

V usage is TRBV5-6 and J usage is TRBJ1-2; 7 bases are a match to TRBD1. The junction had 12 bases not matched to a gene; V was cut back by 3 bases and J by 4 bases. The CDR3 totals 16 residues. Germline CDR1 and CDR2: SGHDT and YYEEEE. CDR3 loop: CASSSLGDSARYGYTF. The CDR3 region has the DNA TGTGCCAGCAGCTCACTTGGGGACAGCGCTCGCTATGGCTACACCTTC.

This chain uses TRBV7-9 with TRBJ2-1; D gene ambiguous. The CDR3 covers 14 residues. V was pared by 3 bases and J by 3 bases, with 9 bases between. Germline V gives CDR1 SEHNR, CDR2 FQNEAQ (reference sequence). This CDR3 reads CASSFGLDYNEQFF. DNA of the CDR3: TGTGCCAGCAGCTTCGGCCTAGACTACAATGAGCAGTTCTTC.

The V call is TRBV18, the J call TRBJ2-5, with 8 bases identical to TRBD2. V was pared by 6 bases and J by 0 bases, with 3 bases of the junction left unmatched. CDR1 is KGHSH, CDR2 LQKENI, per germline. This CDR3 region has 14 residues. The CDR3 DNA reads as TGTGCCAGCTCGTTAGCGGGACACCAAGAGACCCAGTACTTC. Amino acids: CASSLAGHQETQYF.

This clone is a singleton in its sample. The CDR3 region has the DNA TGTGCCAGCAGACGGGACAGCCCATCCTACGAGCAGTACTTC. It specifies CASRRDSPSYEQYF. The gene calls are TRBV6-5 and TRBJ2-7, with 7 nucleotides matching TRBD1. Trimming cost V 6 bases and J 1 base; bases outside gene matches: 6. The CDR3 is 14 amino acids. In germline, CDR1 is MNHEY, CDR2 SVGAGI.

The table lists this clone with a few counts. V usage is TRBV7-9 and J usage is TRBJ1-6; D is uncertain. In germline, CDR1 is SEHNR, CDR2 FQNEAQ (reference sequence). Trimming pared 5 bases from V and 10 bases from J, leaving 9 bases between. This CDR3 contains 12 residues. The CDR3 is CASSLRPSPLHF. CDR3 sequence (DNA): TGTGCCAGCAGCCTACGGCCCTCACCCCTCCACTTT.

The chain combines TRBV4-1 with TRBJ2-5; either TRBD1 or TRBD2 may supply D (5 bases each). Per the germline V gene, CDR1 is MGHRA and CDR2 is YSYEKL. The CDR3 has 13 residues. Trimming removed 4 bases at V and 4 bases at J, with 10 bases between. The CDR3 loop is CASSPDSGETQYF. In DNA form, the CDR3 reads TGCGCCAGCAGCCCAGACAGCGGAGAGACCCAGTACTTC.

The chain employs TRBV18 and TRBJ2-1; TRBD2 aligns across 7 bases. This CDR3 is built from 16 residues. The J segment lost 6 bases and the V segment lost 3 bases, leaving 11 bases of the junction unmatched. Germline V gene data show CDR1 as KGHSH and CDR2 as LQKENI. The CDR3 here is CASSPLLAKGSNEQFF. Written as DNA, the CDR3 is TGTGCCAGCTCACCCCTACTAGCGAAAGGGAGCAATGAGCAGTTCTTC.

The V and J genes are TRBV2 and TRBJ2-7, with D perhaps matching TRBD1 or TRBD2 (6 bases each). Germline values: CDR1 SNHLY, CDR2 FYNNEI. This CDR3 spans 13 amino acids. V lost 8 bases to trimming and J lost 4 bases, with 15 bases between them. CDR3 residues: CASQGGRYYEQYF. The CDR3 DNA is TGTGCCAGCCAAGGGGGGAGGTATTACGAGCAGTACTTC.

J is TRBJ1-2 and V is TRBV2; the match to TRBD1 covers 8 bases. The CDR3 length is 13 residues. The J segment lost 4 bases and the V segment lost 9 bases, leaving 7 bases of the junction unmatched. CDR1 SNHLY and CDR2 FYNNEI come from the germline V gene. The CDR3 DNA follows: TGTGCCAGTACGACAGGGGAGGGCTATGGCTACACCTTC. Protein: CASTTGEGYGYTF.

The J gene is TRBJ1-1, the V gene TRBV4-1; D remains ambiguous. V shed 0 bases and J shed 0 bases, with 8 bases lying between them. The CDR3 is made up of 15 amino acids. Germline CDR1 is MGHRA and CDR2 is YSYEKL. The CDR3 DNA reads TGCGCCAGCAGCCAAGAGGGCAGCTTGAACACTGAAGCTTTCTTT. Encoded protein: CASSQEGSLNTEAFF.

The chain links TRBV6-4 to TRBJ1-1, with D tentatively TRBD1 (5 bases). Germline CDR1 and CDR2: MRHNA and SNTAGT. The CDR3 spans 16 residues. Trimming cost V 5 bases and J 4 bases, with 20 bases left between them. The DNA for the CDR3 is TGTGCCAGCAGTAAACCTCTGGGGGTTTCGGCCACTGAAGCTTTCTTT. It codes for CASSKPLGVSATEAFF.

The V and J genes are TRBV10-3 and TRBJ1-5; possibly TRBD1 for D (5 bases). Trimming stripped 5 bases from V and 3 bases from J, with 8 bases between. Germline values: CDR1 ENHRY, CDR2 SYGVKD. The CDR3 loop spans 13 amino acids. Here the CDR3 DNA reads TGTGCCATCAGTCGGGACGCCAATCAGCCCCAGCATTTT. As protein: CAISRDANQPQHF.

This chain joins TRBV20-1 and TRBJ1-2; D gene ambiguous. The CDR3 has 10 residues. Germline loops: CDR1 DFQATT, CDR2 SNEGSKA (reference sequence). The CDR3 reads CAGTNYGYTF. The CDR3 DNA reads TGCGCTGGCACAAACTATGGCTACACCTTC.

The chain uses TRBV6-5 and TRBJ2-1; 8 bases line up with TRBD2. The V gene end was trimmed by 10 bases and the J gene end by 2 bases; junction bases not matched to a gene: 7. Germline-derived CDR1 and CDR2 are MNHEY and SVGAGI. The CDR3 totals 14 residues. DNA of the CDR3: TGTGCCACCTCGGGAGGGCAGACCTACAATGAGCAGTTCTTC. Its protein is CATSGGQTYNEQFF.

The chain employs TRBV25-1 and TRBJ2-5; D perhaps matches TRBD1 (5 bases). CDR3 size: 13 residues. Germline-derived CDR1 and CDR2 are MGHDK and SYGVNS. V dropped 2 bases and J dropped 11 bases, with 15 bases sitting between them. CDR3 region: CASSERGSKLQYF. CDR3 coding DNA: TGTGCCAGCAGTGAAAGGGGATCCAAATTACAGTACTTC.

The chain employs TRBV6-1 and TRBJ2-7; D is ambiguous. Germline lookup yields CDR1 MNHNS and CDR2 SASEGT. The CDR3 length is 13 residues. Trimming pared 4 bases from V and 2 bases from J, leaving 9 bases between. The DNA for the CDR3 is TGTGCCAGCAGTGTGGGTAGGACCTACGAGCAGTACTTC. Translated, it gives CASSVGRTYEQYF.